This entry is about one TCR beta chain. Antigen unknown. The data are from a study of CD8 T cells in ankylosing spondylitis. Study-level points and caveats: Fewer than 10 highly homologous variants made up a TCR beta motif that seemed to typify ankylosing spondylitis blood. Peripheral blood held disease-linked clones only at relatively low frequency, and these were CD8+.

The CDR3 is 15 residues long. Trimming removed 3 bases from V and 5 bases from J; junction bases left unmatched: 4. The V gene's germline CDR1 is KGHSH and CDR2 LQKENI. Quantitative barcoded 5'-RACE was used to prepare TCR beta libraries. Each CDR3 protein gets one entry after TCRdb re-called the 5' RACE reads with MiXCR. Seen here are 150,000 or so distinct CDR3 sequences, around 20% observed once, and the top ten hold about 8%. The chain is built from TRBV18 and TRBJ2-1, with 10 bases matching TRBD2. The sequence came from a male donor with ankylosing spondylitis or in good health (not recorded which). The source material was blood, either unsorted or a sorted T cell fraction (not recorded which). DNA for the CDR3: TGTGCCAGCTCACCTCTGCTAGCGGGAGACAATGAGCAGTTCTTC. Translating it yields CASSPLLAGDNEQFF.